This TCR beta chain was obtained from a study of Ad26.COV2.S vaccination and SARS-CoV-2 variants. Study results and caveats: Greater spike-specific TCR breadth was seen in vaccine recipients than in placebo recipients. Breadth, reportedly substantial, characterized the spike-specific CD8+ and CD4+ T cell responses after vaccination. Comparable non-spike TCR breadth was observed in vaccine and placebo recipients. Overall T cell responses may have been underestimated by the analyses of TCR breadth and depth.

Concerning this clone itself: Its antigen is unidentified.

Measured with immunoSEQ multiplex PCR; TCRdb has only the in-frame clones, and not every one. The top ten hold around 5% of the sample, which has about 140,000 clones, 75% to 90% seen once. The ends were cut back, 1 base at V and 2 bases at J, with 12 bases in the middle. Germline V CDR1 and CDR2: MDHEN, SYDVKM. The length of the CDR3 is 15 residues. The V gene is TRBV28, the J gene TRBJ2-7; D may match TRBD1 or TRBD2 (5 bases each). Sequencing was performed on peripheral blood, taken after recovery from COVID-19. This clonotype was obtained from a human donor who had recovered from COVID-19. CDR3 loop: CASSLSGRPPYEQYF. The CDR3 DNA reads TGTGCCAGCAGTTTATCGGGGCGACCCCCCTACGAGCAGTACTTC.